This TCR beta chain was recovered during a study of blood T cell repertoires in COVID-19. Study at large: The United States, Italy and Spain were the sources of the acute and convalescent COVID-19 samples. T cells, B-cell-depleted T cells, or PBMCs supplied cDNA or gDNA.

Original data processing: Quantification of nucleated cells was approximated via reference gene primer amplification. Some clones are missing from TCRdb's copy, which holds only in-frame ones; the method was immunoSEQ multiplex PCR. The V and J calls and the clone size are those of that table, but D and trimming were determined from the DNA. The repertoire includes 64,000 or so clones, under 80% of them detected once, and about 10% sits in the top ten. The germline V gene has CDR1 SEHNR and CDR2 FQNEAQ (reference sequence). The CDR3 is 15 residues long. The ends lost 5 bases at V and 2 bases at J; junction bases unmatched: 5.

This clonotype was sampled from a human donor in a cohort sampled during active COVID-19. The rearrangement joins TRBV7-9 to TRBJ2-2, with TRBD1 identical over 7 bases. Sample: peripheral blood. The CDR3 protein is CASSLTGANTGELFF. The CDR3 DNA is TGTGCCAGCAGCCTTACAGGGGCCAACACCGGGGAGCTGTTTTTT.